This TCR beta chain was captured by sequencing in a study of blood T cells in healthy people across ages. The V end lost 2 bases, the J end lost 4 bases, and 8 bases lay between the germline ends. This CDR3 has 13 amino acids. This clonotype was recorded at least ten times. The antigen remains undetermined. A second roughly 6 to 12 cycle PCR used barcoded and J-beta primers. Each CDR3 protein is one row after TCRdb ran MiXCR on the 5' RACE reads. The sample contains some 560,000 distinct CDR3 sequences, about 27% of which appear only once. Study observations and caveats: Diversity was higher, and naive CD4+ cells more numerous, in long-lived donors than in aged donors.

This sample was also put to use in a study of T cells of mothers and their children. Per that paper: In cDNA synthesis, all of the extracted RNA was used at roughly 1.5 ug per 15 ul. Reads recorded for TCR beta CDR3 numbered over 9.5 million per mother and some 3.3 million per child.

The clonotype was recovered from a boy younger than 10 in good health. Sequences were obtained from blood. The chain joins TRBV12-3 or TRBV12-4 to TRBJ2-5, with D uncertain. The CDR3 DNA reads TGTGCCAGCAGTTTAACCTCTCGAGAGACCCAGTACTTC. Translated, it gives CASSLTSRETQYF.